These 28 T cell receptor beta chains were sequenced from one sample in a study of cytomegalovirus exposure and HLA in healthy donors. PCR primers comprised 60 Vbeta and 13 Jbeta primers. The method was immunoSEQ multiplex PCR; TCRdb's version includes in-frame clones alone and lacks a portion of them. The sample lists 40,000 or so clones, 85% to 95% occurring once. The specimen sequenced was PBMCs. The receptors shown here come from a woman aged 18-30 years in good health and CMV-seronegative.

The chain uses TRBV5-1 and TRBJ1-6, with D maybe TRBD1 (5 bases). The CDR3 length is 16 residues. Germline assignment: CDR1 SGHRS and CDR2 YFSETQ. Trimming shortened V by 0 bases and J by 3 bases, and 10 bases separated the two germline ends. CDR3 region: CASSLDDSHYNSPLHF. CDR3 DNA: TGCGCCAGCAGCTTGGACGACAGTCACTATAATTCACCCCTCCACTTT.

The chain uses TRBV7-2 and TRBJ1-1; D unresolved. The CDR3 runs to 17 residues. CDR1 SGHTA and CDR2 FQGNSA come from the germline V gene. V was shortened by 3 bases and J by 0 bases, with 17 bases between the two germline ends. As DNA, the CDR3 is TGTGCCAGCAGCTTTGCCTTCTCTACGGAGATGAACACTGAAGCTTTCTTT. This encodes CASSFAFSTEMNTEAFF. Combining the CDR3 with reference TRBV7-2 and TRBJ1-1 gives the whole variable domain GAGVSQSPSNKVTEKGKDVELRCDPISGHTALYWYRQSLGQGLEFLIYFQGNSAPDKSGLPSDRFSAERTGGSVSTLTIQRTQQEDSAVYLCASSFAFSTEMNTEAFFGQGTRLTVV.

The rearrangement uses TRBV9 and TRBJ2-6; a possible D gene is TRBD2 (5 bases). The CDR3 loop spans 18 amino acids. The V end lost 3 bases, the J end lost 0 bases, and 16 bases lay between the germline ends. Germline V gene sequence: CDR1 SGDLS, CDR2 YYNGEE. This CDR3 is CASSARGLFASGANVLTF. In nucleotides, the CDR3 is TGTGCCAGCAGCGCGAGAGGACTTTTTGCCTCTGGGGCCAACGTCCTGACTTTC. The full variable domain, its missing parts supplied by reference TRBV9 and TRBJ2-6, is DSGVTQTPKHLITATGQRVTLRCSPRSGDLSVYWYQQSLDQGLQFLIQYYNGEERAKGNILERFSAQQFPDLHSELNLSSLELGDSALYFCASSARGLFASGANVLTFGAGSRLTVL.

The chain combines TRBV10-3 with TRBJ2-1; 8 positions agree with TRBD2. Trimming cost V 7 bases and J 9 bases; bases outside gene matches: 11. The CDR3 totals 14 residues. The germline CDR1 and CDR2 sequences are ENHRY and SYGVKD. CDR3 sequence (DNA): TGTGCCATCACCGAGGGGACTAGTAGGGTTGAGCAGTTCTTC. This gives the protein CAITEGTSRVEQFF.

The V call is TRBV11-2, the J call TRBJ2-5, with no clear D. The germline V and J ends were trimmed by 2 bases and 2 bases, with 6 bases remaining between them. This CDR3 has 13 amino acids. Germline V gene data show CDR1 as SGHAT and CDR2 as FQNNGV. The CDR3 sequence is CASSLTVQETQYF. CDR3 in DNA: TGTGCCAGCAGCTTAACAGTTCAAGAGACCCAGTACTTC.

This chain connects TRBV10-3 to TRBJ1-1; D possibly corresponds to TRBD1 (6 bases). V was clipped by 5 bases and J by 12 bases, with 22 bases between them. This CDR3 is built from 14 residues. Germline V gene lookup returns CDR1 ENHRY and CDR2 SYGVKD. CDR3 protein: CAISPREGGDPTFF. The CDR3 DNA reads TGTGCCATCAGTCCCCGTGAGGGGGGGGATCCGACTTTCTTT.

The chain carries TRBV11-2 and TRBJ1-1; D unresolved. CDR3 size: 13 residues. The V end was cut by 1 base, the J end by 3 bases, with 6 bases between. The germline V gene encodes CDR1 SGHAT and CDR2 FQNNGV. CDR3 residues: CASSLVAYTEAFF. CDR3 in DNA: TGTGCCAGCAGCTTAGTGGCCTACACTGAAGCTTTCTTT.

The rearrangement uses TRBV5-6 and TRBJ2-1; TRBD2 matches 12 bases. With 4 bases clipped from V and 6 bases from J, the junction kept 5 bases outside the gene matches. Germline CDR1 and CDR2: SGHDT and YYEEEE. CDR3 length: 15 residues. The CDR3 protein is CASSPTSGSPNEQFF. CDR3 DNA: TGTGCCAGCAGCCCGACTAGCGGGAGCCCCAATGAGCAGTTCTTC.

The chain joins TRBV11-2 to TRBJ1-5; the match to TRBD1 covers 9 bases. The CDR3 totals 16 residues. CDR1 SGHAT and CDR2 FQNNGV come from the germline V gene. Germline trimming cut 0 bases from V and 5 bases from J; bases unmatched to any gene: 5. The CDR3 region has the DNA TGTGCCAGCAGCTTAGAGGGGACAGGGTGGTATCAGCCCCAGCATTTT. Translated, it gives CASSLEGTGWYQPQHF.

This clone was seen only a few times. The rearrangement joins TRBV7-2 to TRBJ1-1; TRBD1 agrees at 7 bases. Germline V gene sequence: CDR1 SGHTA, CDR2 FQGNSA. Losses at the gene ends were 3 bases for V and 5 bases for J; bases not matched to a gene: 6. This CDR3 has 14 amino acids. The CDR3 region is CASSFRGLWTEAFF. The CDR3 DNA sequence: TGTGCCAGCAGCTTCAGGGGGTTATGGACTGAAGCTTTCTTT.

The V and J genes are TRBV11-1 and TRBJ2-3; 11 bases map to TRBD2. From germline, CDR1 is SGHAT and CDR2 FQDESV (reference sequence). Losses at the gene ends were 5 bases for V and 4 bases for J; bases not matched to a gene: 8. The CDR3 is 16 residues long. DNA for the CDR3: TGTGCCAGCAGCCCAAGTGCACTAGCGGGAGCAGATACGCAGTATTTT. It is translated as CASSPSALAGADTQYF.

The genes are TRBV6-4 and TRBJ1-4; 9 bases fit TRBD1. V lost 5 bases, J lost 5 bases, and 6 bases stayed unmatched. Germline assignment: CDR1 MRHNA and CDR2 SNTAGT. The CDR3 consists of 15 residues. The CDR3 spells CASSITGTGNEKLFF. CDR3 DNA sequence: TGTGCCAGCAGTATCACCGGGACAGGGAATGAAAAACTGTTTTTT.

This chain uses TRBV30 with TRBJ1-1; D unresolved. Trimming pared 0 bases from V and 3 bases from J, leaving 11 bases between. The germline gives CDR1 GTSNPN, CDR2 SVGIG (reference sequence). The CDR3 is made up of 14 amino acids. CDR3 in amino acids: CAWSVPRPDTEAFF. CDR3 DNA sequence: TGTGCCTGGAGTGTACCCAGGCCGGACACTGAAGCTTTCTTT.

In its sample, this clone was seen a few times. The chain recombines TRBV4-3 with TRBJ2-2; D is perhaps TRBD2 (5 bases). This CDR3 has 14 amino acids. The V end lost 2 bases, the J end lost 4 bases, and 8 bases lay between the germline ends. Germline CDR1 LGHNA, CDR2 YSLEER. CDR3 bases: TGCGCCAGCAGCCAAATGAGGGCCACCGGGGAGCTGTTTTTT. Protein product: CASSQMRATGELFF.

V is TRBV27 and J is TRBJ2-2, with TRBD2 identical over 7 bases. This CDR3 is 17 amino acids long. The V segment lost 3 bases and the J segment 4 bases; nucleotides outside the gene matches: 11. Germline values: CDR1 MNHEY, CDR2 SMNVEV (reference sequence). This CDR3 reads CASSLTRGSSGTGELFF. CDR3 nucleotide sequence: TGTGCCAGCAGTTTGACCCGCGGGAGTAGCGGCACCGGGGAGCTGTTTTTT.

The genes are TRBV27 and TRBJ2-3, with D perhaps matching TRBD1 (6 bases). This CDR3 has 17 residues. V lost 3 bases and J 0 bases, leaving 16 bases between the germline ends. CDR1 is MNHEY, CDR2 SMNVEV, per germline (reference sequence). CDR3 region: CASSLYRVTGSTDTQYF. As DNA, the CDR3 is TGTGCCAGCAGTTTGTATAGGGTGACAGGTAGCACAGATACGCAGTATTTT.

The J gene is TRBJ2-7, the V gene TRBV7-8; no reliable D call. The CDR3 extends over 12 amino acids. Per the germline V gene, CDR1 is SGHVS and CDR2 is FQNEAQ. V lost 5 bases, J lost 0 bases, and 5 bases lay in between. The CDR3 is CASSPSSYEQYF. CDR3 nucleotide sequence: TGTGCCAGCAGCCCGAGCTCCTACGAGCAGTACTTC.

The J gene is TRBJ2-1, the V gene TRBV19; no firm D call. V lost 6 bases and J lost 3, with 9 bases in between. Germline CDR1 and CDR2: LNHDA and SQIVND (reference sequence). The CDR3 runs 13 residues. DNA for the CDR3: TGTGCCAGTAGCCCGACATACTACAATGAGCAGTTCTTC. The encoded protein is CASSPTYYNEQFF. The entire variable domain, with the rest obtained from reference TRBV19 and TRBJ2-1, is as follows: DGGITQSPKYLFRKEGQNVTLSCEQNLNHDAMYWYRQDPGQGLRLIYYSQIVNDFQKGDIAEGYSVSREKKESFPLTVTSAQKNPTAFYLCASSPTYYNEQFFGPGTRLTVL.

J is TRBJ2-2 and V is TRBV29-1; TRBD2 matches at 7 bases. J lost 4 bases, V lost 6 bases, and 5 bases had no gene match. The CDR3 loop spans 13 amino acids. CDR1 and CDR2 from the germline V gene are SQVTM and ANQGSEA. CDR3 sequence: CSVDRGGTGELFF. The DNA of the CDR3 is TGCAGCGTCGACCGCGGGGGCACCGGGGAGCTGTTTTTT.

V and J are TRBV19 and TRBJ2-1, with D perhaps matching TRBD1 (6 bases). Germline lookup yields CDR1 LNHDA and CDR2 SQIVND (reference sequence). The CDR3 runs to 13 residues. The V and J ends lost 4 bases and 4 bases respectively, with 8 bases between them. CDR3 DNA sequence: TGTGCCAGTAGTAAGGACAGATACAATGAGCAGTTCTTC. Its protein is CASSKDRYNEQFF.

This chain uses TRBV4-1 with TRBJ2-1, with 10 nucleotides matching TRBD2. The trim removed 4 bases at V and 9 bases at J, leaving 9 bases unmatched. The length of the CDR3 is 15 residues. Germline V gene sequence: CDR1 MGHRA, CDR2 YSYEKL. CDR3 amino acids: CASSRGLAGVAEQFF. The CDR3 DNA reads TGCGCCAGCAGCCGGGGGCTAGCGGGAGTAGCTGAGCAGTTCTTC.

The gene calls are TRBV4-1 and TRBJ2-1; 8 positions agree with TRBD2. The junction had 5 bases not matched to a gene; V was cut back by 3 bases and J by 1 base. Germline V gives CDR1 MGHRA, CDR2 YSYEKL. This CDR3 spans 16 amino acids. The CDR3 nucleotides read TGCGCCAGCAGCCACCTACTAGCGGAGTCCTACAATGAGCAGTTCTTC. The encoded protein is CASSHLLAESYNEQFF.

V is TRBV25-1 and J is TRBJ2-6; D unresolved. Per the germline V gene, CDR1 is MGHDK and CDR2 is SYGVNS. The CDR3 spans 16 residues. Trimming shortened V by 4 bases and J by 0 bases, and 10 bases separated the two germline ends. In DNA, the CDR3 is TGTGCCAGCAGTGGGCCTACTACCTCTGGGGCCAACGTCCTGACTTTC. It yields the protein CASSGPTTSGANVLTF.

V is TRBV9 and J is TRBJ2-1; 9 nucleotides agree with TRBD2. The CDR3 totals 17 residues. The V and J ends lost 0 bases and 4 bases, in that order; junction bases with no gene match: 8. Per the germline V gene, CDR1 is SGDLS and CDR2 is YYNGEE. CDR3 protein: CASSVGAGGSVYNEQFF. CDR3 DNA sequence: TGTGCCAGCAGCGTAGGTGCGGGAGGGTCGGTTTACAATGAGCAGTTCTTC. Looking up the rest from reference TRBV9 and TRBJ2-1 gives the full variable domain: DSGVTQTPKHLITATGQRVTLRCSPRSGDLSVYWYQQSLDQGLQFLIQYYNGEERAKGNILERFSAQQFPDLHSELNLSSLELGDSALYFCASSVGAGGSVYNEQFFGPGTRLTVL.

The chain carries TRBV5-3 and TRBJ2-7, with TRBD1 matching over 7 bases. TRBV5-3 counts as an open reading frame of uncertain function. The trim removed 0 bases at V and 5 bases at J, leaving 14 bases unmatched. The CDR3 consists of 17 residues. CDR3 residues: CARSLARVGTDVDEQYF. In DNA, the CDR3 is TGTGCCAGAAGCTTGGCCAGAGTCGGGACAGACGTTGACGAGCAGTACTTC.

This chain uses TRBV19 with TRBJ2-3; TRBD1 aligns across 9 bases. This CDR3 comprises 18 residues. With 6 bases clipped from V and 2 bases from J, the junction kept 15 bases outside the gene matches. In germline, CDR1 is LNHDA, CDR2 SQIVND (reference sequence). The CDR3 spells CASSTGGYVSRLTDTQYF. The CDR3 DNA follows: TGTGCCAGTAGCACAGGGGGCTACGTTTCCCGCCTCACAGATACGCAGTATTTT.

Concerning this clone: The junction shows a germline mismatch at one end, possibly a read error. This rearrangement joins TRBV11-2 to TRBJ1-2; TRBD1 aligns across 8 bases. CDR3 length: 14 residues. CDR1 is SGHAT, CDR2 FQNNGV, per germline. CDR3 DNA sequence: TGTGCCAGCAGCTCGGACAGGGACGGCTATCGCTACACCTTC. This encodes CASSSDRDGYRYTF. Complete variable domain (other parts from reference TRBV11-2 and TRBJ1-2): EAGVAQSPRYKIIEKRQSVAFWCNPISGHATLYWYQQILGQGPKLLIQFQNNGVVDDSQLPKDRFSAERLKGVDSTLKIQPAKLEDSAVYLCASSSDRDGYRYTFGSGTRLTVV.

The chain carries TRBV27 and TRBJ1-2, with 9 bases that match TRBD1. The ends lost 8 bases at V and 1 base at J; junction bases unmatched: 5. This CDR3 has 14 amino acids. The germline V gene has CDR1 MNHEY and CDR2 SMNVEV (reference sequence). Here the CDR3 DNA reads TGTGCCAGCCGTGGACAGGGGCTTAACTATGGCTACACCTTC. Its translation is CASRGQGLNYGYTF.